The following is a T cell receptor (beta chain) sequence with its context. This receptor's antigen is unknown. It has no much larger one-base neighbor in the sample; base qualities were not kept. The data were taken from a study of blood T cell repertoires in COVID-19 (dated by TCRdb to the early 2020s). A note on the overall study: The collaborator samples originated in the United States, Italy and Spain and spanned the acute and convalescent phases of COVID-19. The prospective study material was composed of cDNA or gDNA derived from T cells, B-cell-depleted T cells, or PBMCs. Deeply sampled blood TCRbeta repertoires from subjects exposed to, actively infected with, or recovered from COVID-19 were included in the dataset. The repertoires were made available in a free public database intended to serve as a resource for research on the immune response to SARS-CoV-2. The samples were drawn from two sources: the first 160 participants of the ongoing ImmuneRACE study, and 1,200 or so subjects contributed by 6 global collaborators. Sample metadata almost always included a de-identified subject ID, COVID-19 status, age in years and sex. Where HLA class I and class II types were available, the types were taken from metadata supplied by the sample provider, not from assay-based typing. Points the paper makes about the study in general: The amount of clinical and demographic metadata varied by source and participant and was provided uncurated.

The immunoSEQ Assay, a bias-controlled multiplex PCR, was used to amplify TCRbeta CDR3 regions from genomic DNA. In the authors' own workflow: Nucleated cell counts per sample were estimated from amplification of reference gene primers within the assay. Sequence reads were collapsed and filtered to measure the absolute abundance of every unique TCRbeta CDR3 rearrangement. Productive Simpson clonality was computed per sample as the square root of Simpson's diversity index over productive rearrangements. TCRdb stores this immuneACCESS table with in-frame sequences only. Part of the clones is absent; in the studies checked, under half of the shortfall reflects unresolved V genes, and no reason is known for the rest. V and J calls and clone size are given by that table; D and trimming were obtained from the DNA. The sample table shows tens of thousands of clones, and 65% to 90% are seen once. 6.9% of the sample goes to the ten largest clones.

One collaborating source in Seattle enrolled patients during active infection and followed them longitudinally through the course of disease. Collaborating institutions collected whole blood in K2EDTA tubes following their own protocols. For TCRbeta analysis, collaborators shipped samples as frozen whole blood, isolated PBMCs, or DNA extracted from either of those sample types. Trimming takes 4 bases from V and 2 bases from J, and the germline ends sit 17 bases apart. The CDR3 runs 16 amino acids, cysteine and phenylalanine included. Only the CDR3 part of the read is kept: 48 bases, read in frame from the first base. According to the germline V gene, CDR1 reads MNHEY and CDR2 reads SVGEGT.

Rearrangement joined TRBV6-2 or TRBV6-3 to TRBJ1-1, and perhaps TRBD1 as D gene, on 5 matching bases. The sample comprised peripheral blood. The source is a man under 40 with COVID-19, enrolled during active disease. The CDR3 region has the sequence CASSSLQSTVNTEAFF. The bases read TGTGCCAGCAGTTCCCTCCAGTCGACAGTCAACACTGAAGCTTTCTTT.